The 18 T cell receptor beta chains below all came from one sample that was sequenced in a study of cytomegalovirus exposure and HLA in healthy donors. PCR was performed using 60 Vbeta and 13 Jbeta primers. Method: immunoSEQ multiplex PCR; TCRdb's copy keeps in-frame clones and lacks some. The data contain hundreds of thousands of clones, around 84% of them singletons. The sample was PBMCs. These receptors originate from a girl aged 2 to 10 in good health and CMV-seronegative.

The CDR3 DNA is TGTGCCAGCAGCGCGGGACAGGATAATGAAAAACTGTTTTTT. It is translated as CASSAGQDNEKLFF. The V call is TRBV7-9, the J call TRBJ1-4; 8 nucleotides agree with TRBD1. The CDR3 spans 14 residues. Trimming removed 5 bases from V and 4 bases from J; junction bases left unmatched: 3. Germline V lookup: CDR1 SEHNR, CDR2 FQNEAQ (reference sequence).

The rearrangement links TRBV30 to TRBJ1-3; weak D call: TRBD1 (5 bases). V was cut by 4 bases and J by 0 bases, with 13 bases left in between. CDR3 size: 15 residues. Germline CDR1 and CDR2: GTSNPN and SVGIG (reference sequence). The CDR3 DNA reads TGTGCCTGGAACGGACCAAGGGGCTCTGGAAACACCATATATTTT. Its protein product is CAWNGPRGSGNTIYF. The full variable domain, in which reference TRBV30 and TRBJ1-3 provide the parts outside the CDR3, is SQTIHQWPATLVQPVGSPLSLECTVEGTSNPNLYWYRQAAGRGLQLLFYSVGIGQISSEVPQNLSASRPQDRQFILSSKKLLLSDSGFYLCAWNGPRGSGNTIYFGEGSWLTVV.

The chain combines TRBV27 with TRBJ1-2, with 8 nucleotides matching TRBD1. Per the germline V gene, CDR1 is MNHEY and CDR2 is SMNVEV (reference sequence). V was clipped by 1 base and J by 4 bases; unmatched bases: 2. The CDR3 length is 14 residues. Here the CDR3 reads CASSLYRGAYGYTF. CDR3 DNA: TGTGCCAGCAGTTTATACAGGGGGGCCTATGGCTACACCTTC.

V and J are TRBV7-2 and TRBJ1-4; TRBD1 is a possible D gene (5 bases). This CDR3 has 15 amino acids. The V gene's germline CDR1 is SGHTA and CDR2 FQGNSA. Trimming cost V 3 bases and J 4 bases, with 12 bases left between them. CDR3 in amino acids: CASSFRAGLNEKLFF. The CDR3 nucleotides read TGTGCCAGCAGCTTCCGAGCAGGGCTTAATGAAAAACTGTTTTTT.

The chain links TRBV15 to TRBJ1-3, with a tentative D call TRBD1 (5 bases). From germline, CDR1 is LNHNV and CDR2 YYDKDF (reference sequence). Trimming pared 5 bases from V and 3 bases from J, leaving 11 bases between. This CDR3 is 14 amino acids long. CDR3 sequence reads: CATSGGLSGNTIYF. The CDR3 DNA follows: TGTGCCACCAGCGGGGGACTTAGTGGAAACACCATATATTTT.

The CDR3 loop is CASTGSYNEQFF. CDR3 DNA: TGTGCCAGCACGGGGTCTTACAATGAGCAGTTCTTC. The chain combines TRBV2 with TRBJ2-1; maybe TRBD2 (5 bases). Trimming removed 7 bases from V and 4 bases from J, with 8 bases in between. CDR3 length equals 12 residues. Germline lookup yields CDR1 SNHLY and CDR2 FYNNEI.

This clone came up once. This sequence joins TRBV25-1 and TRBJ1-2, with TRBD1 identical over 8 bases. CDR3 length: 15 amino acids. CDR1 is MGHDK, CDR2 SYGVNS, per germline. Trimming cost V 1 base and J 6 bases; bases outside gene matches: 7. DNA of the CDR3: TGTGCCAGCAGTGAATGGGGCAGGGGGCAAGATGGCTACACCTTC. It encodes CASSEWGRGQDGYTF.

This rearrangement joins TRBV7-8 to TRBJ2-5; no clear D. Matching the DNA end better, TRBJ2-7 makes the J call doubtful. This CDR3 is built from 12 residues. The germline V gene has CDR1 SGHVS and CDR2 FQNEAQ. The CDR3 DNA is TGTGCCAGCAGCTCCCGGGTGTACGAGCAGTACTTC. Translating it yields CASSSRVYEQYF.

The chain recombines TRBV14 with TRBJ2-2, with 8 bases matching TRBD1. The trim removed 5 bases at V and 5 bases at J, leaving 7 bases unmatched. This CDR3 is built from 15 residues. Per germline, CDR1 SGHDN and CDR2 FVKESK. CDR3 residues: CASSSRGPYTGELFF. CDR3 nucleotide sequence: TGTGCCAGCAGCTCCAGGGGGCCGTATACCGGGGAGCTGTTTTTT.

V is TRBV10-3 and J is TRBJ2-1; perhaps TRBD2 as D (6 bases). This CDR3 region has 16 residues. Germline CDR1 is ENHRY and CDR2 is SYGVKD. Trimming took off 0 bases at V and 3 bases at J, with 12 bases between the two ends. CDR3 residues: CAISESERTNYNEQFF. CDR3 sequence (DNA): TGTGCCATCAGTGAGTCTGAGCGGACTAACTACAATGAGCAGTTCTTC.

The rearrangement joins TRBV7-2 to TRBJ1-1, with a weak D call TRBD1 (6 bases). V was clipped by 3 bases and J by 7 bases, with 12 bases between them. This CDR3 comprises 13 residues. Looked up from germline, CDR1 is SGHTA and CDR2 is FQGNSA. CDR3: CASSFRQAGEAFF. The CDR3 bases are TGTGCCAGCAGCTTTCGACAGGCAGGTGAAGCTTTCTTT.

The rearrangement links TRBV4-1 to TRBJ2-2; 9 nucleotides line up with TRBD1. With 3 bases clipped from V and 7 bases from J, the junction kept 6 bases outside the gene matches. The CDR3 is 15 residues long. Germline-derived CDR1 and CDR2 are MGHRA and YSYEKL. This CDR3 reads CASSHTGGGSGELFF. Here the CDR3 DNA reads TGCGCCAGCAGCCACACAGGGGGCGGTAGCGGGGAGCTGTTTTTT.

This clone was seen once. The chain couples TRBV7-9 to TRBJ2-2, with TRBD2 matching over 8 bases. Germline V CDR1 and CDR2: SEHNR, FQNEAQ (reference sequence). With V trimmed by 7 bases and J by 6 bases, 10 bases remained unmatched. The CDR3 consists of 15 residues. In nucleotides, the CDR3 is TGTGCCAGCACCTCCCTGGGACTAGTACCCGGGGAGCTGTTTTTT. Translated, it gives CASTSLGLVPGELFF.

The V and J genes are TRBV5-1 and TRBJ1-4; the match to TRBD1 covers 8 bases. Unmatched junction bases numbered 14, after V lost 3 bases and J lost 7 bases. The germline V gene encodes CDR1 SGHRS and CDR2 YFSETQ. There are 17 residues in the CDR3. The CDR3 nucleotides read TGCGCCAGCAGCTCTTCAGGGGGCGCGGGGTCAGGTGAAAAACTGTTTTTT. Translation gives CASSSSGGAGSGEKLFF.

The table lists this clone with a count of one. The chain is built from TRBV9 and TRBJ2-7, with a weak D call TRBD1 (6 bases). V lost 3 bases and J lost 3, with 13 bases in between. The germline V gene encodes CDR1 SGDLS and CDR2 YYNGEE. The CDR3 spans 14 residues. CDR3 residues: CASSGGRSDYEQYF. In nucleotides, the CDR3 is TGTGCCAGCAGCGGGGGGCGGAGTGACTACGAGCAGTACTTC.

The V gene is TRBV5-1, the J gene TRBJ2-3; TRBD2 matches at 7 bases. Germline V gene data show CDR1 as SGHRS and CDR2 as YFSETQ. V dropped 9 bases and J dropped 1; count of bases not matched to a gene: 14. CDR3 length: 16 residues. The CDR3 reads CATTVAGAGGTDTQYF. CDR3 DNA: TGCGCCACTACAGTGGCGGGAGCAGGAGGCACAGATACGCAGTATTTT. The whole variable domain, filled in from reference TRBV5-1 and TRBJ2-3, reads KAGVTQTPRYLIKTRGQQVTLSCSPISGHRSVSWYQQTPGQGLQFLFEYFSETQRNKGNFPGRFSGRQFSNSRSEMNVSTLELGDSALYLCATTVAGAGGTDTQYFGPGTRLTVL.

J is TRBJ2-7 and V is TRBV9; TRBD2 matches at 13 bases. Trimming took 4 bases from V and 3 from J; bases not matched to a gene: 7. The CDR3 contains 16 residues. Germline CDR1 reads SGDLS; CDR2 reads YYNGEE. DNA of the CDR3: TGTGCCAGCAGCAAGGGACTAGCGGGAATTAGCTACGAGCAGTACTTC. Translation: CASSKGLAGISYEQYF.

The rearrangement links TRBV5-1 to TRBJ2-3; 8 nucleotides line up with TRBD1. Germline CDR1 is SGHRS and CDR2 is YFSETQ. The CDR3 extends over 18 amino acids. Germline trimming cut 4 bases from V and 0 bases from J; bases unmatched to any gene: 13. The CDR3 DNA reads TGCGCCAGCAGCCGGAGAACAGGGGGTGTTCCCAGCACAGATACGCAGTATTTT. It is translated as CASSRRTGGVPSTDTQYF.